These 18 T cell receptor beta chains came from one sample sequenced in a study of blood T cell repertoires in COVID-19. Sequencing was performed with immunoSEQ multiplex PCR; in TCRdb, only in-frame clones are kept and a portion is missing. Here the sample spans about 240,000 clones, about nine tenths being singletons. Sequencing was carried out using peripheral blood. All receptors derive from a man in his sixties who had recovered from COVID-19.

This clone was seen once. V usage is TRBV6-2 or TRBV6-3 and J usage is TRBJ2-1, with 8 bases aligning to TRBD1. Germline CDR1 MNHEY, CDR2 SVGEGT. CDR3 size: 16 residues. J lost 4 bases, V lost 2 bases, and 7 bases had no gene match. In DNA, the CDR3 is TGTGCCAGCAGTTACCATACCAGGGGGCTATACAATGAGCAGTTCTTC. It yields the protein CASSYHTRGLYNEQFF.

CDR3 residues: CASSVDLGRETQYF. The CDR3 region has the DNA TGTGCCAGCAGCGTAGATCTGGGGCGAGAGACCCAGTACTTC. The V gene is TRBV9, the J gene TRBJ2-5, with TRBD1 as a possible D gene (5 bases). Trimming took off 0 bases at V and 4 bases at J, with 10 bases between the two ends. Germline V gives CDR1 SGDLS, CDR2 YYNGEE. The CDR3 extends over 14 amino acids.

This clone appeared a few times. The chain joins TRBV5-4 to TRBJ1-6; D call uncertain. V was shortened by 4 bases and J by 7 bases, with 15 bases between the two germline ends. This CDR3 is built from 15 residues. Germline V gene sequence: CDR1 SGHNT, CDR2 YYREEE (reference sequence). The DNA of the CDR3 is TGTGCCAGCAGCCCGAGCCTTGCGGGGAATTCACCCCTCCACTTT. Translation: CASSPSLAGNSPLHF. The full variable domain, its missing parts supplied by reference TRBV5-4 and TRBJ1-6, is ETGVTQSPTHLIKTRGQQVTLRCSSQSGHNTVSWYQQALGQGPQFIFQYYREEENGRGNFPPRFSGLQFPNYSSELNVNALELDDSALYLCASSPSLAGNSPLHFGNGTRLTVT.

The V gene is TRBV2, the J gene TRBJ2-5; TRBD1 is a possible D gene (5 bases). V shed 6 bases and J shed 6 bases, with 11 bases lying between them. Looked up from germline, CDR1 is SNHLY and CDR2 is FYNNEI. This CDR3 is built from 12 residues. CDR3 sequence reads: CASSRQSQTQYF. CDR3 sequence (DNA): TGTGCCAGCAGCCGACAGTCCCAGACCCAGTACTTC.

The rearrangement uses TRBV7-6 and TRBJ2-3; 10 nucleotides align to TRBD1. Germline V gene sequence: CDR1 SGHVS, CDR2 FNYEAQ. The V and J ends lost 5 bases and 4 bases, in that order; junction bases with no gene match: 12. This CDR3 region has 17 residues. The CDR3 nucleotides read TGTGCCAGCAGCCCCCTTCCCGGGACAGGGGTGGCAGATACGCAGTATTTT. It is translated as CASSPLPGTGVADTQYF.

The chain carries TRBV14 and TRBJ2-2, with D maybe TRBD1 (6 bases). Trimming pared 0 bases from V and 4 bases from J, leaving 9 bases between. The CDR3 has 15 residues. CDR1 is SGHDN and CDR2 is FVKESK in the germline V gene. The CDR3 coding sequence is TGTGCCAGCAGCCAAGAGGACAGATTCACCGGGGAGCTGTTTTTT. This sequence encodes CASSQEDRFTGELFF.

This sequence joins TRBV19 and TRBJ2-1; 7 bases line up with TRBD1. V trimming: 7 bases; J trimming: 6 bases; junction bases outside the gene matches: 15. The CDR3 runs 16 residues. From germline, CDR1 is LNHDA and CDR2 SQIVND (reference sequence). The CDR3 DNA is TGTGCCAGTAAAGTCCGGTGGGCAGGGGGTATCAATGAGCAGTTCTTC. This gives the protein CASKVRWAGGINEQFF.

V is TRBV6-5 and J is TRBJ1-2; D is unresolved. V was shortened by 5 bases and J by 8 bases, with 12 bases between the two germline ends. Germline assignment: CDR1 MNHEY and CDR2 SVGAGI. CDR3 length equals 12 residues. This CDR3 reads CASSQNSGGYTF. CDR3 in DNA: TGTGCCAGCAGTCAGAACTCCGGGGGCTACACCTTC.

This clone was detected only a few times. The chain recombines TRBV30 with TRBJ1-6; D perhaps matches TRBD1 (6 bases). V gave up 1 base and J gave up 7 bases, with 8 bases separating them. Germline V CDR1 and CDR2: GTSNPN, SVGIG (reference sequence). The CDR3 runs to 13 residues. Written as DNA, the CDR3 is TGTGCCTGGAGTGCCGACAGGAATTCACCCCTCCACTTT. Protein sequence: CAWSADRNSPLHF.

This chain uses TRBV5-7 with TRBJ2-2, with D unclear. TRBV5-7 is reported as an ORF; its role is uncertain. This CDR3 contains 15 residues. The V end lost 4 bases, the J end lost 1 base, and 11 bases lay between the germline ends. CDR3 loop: CASSPRQENTGELFF. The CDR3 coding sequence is TGTGCCAGCAGCCCCCGGCAGGAGAACACCGGGGAGCTGTTTTTT.

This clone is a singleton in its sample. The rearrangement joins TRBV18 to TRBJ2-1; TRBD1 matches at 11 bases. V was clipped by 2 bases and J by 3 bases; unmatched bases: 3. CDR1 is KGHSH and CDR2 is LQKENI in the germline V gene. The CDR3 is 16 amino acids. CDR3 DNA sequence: TGTGCCAGCTCACCAGCTGGGACAGGGGGCTACAATGAGCAGTTCTTC. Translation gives CASSPAGTGGYNEQFF.

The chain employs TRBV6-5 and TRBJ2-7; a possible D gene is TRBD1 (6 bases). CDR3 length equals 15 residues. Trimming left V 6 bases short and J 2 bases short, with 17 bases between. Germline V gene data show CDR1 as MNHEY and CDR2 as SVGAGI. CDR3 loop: CASRGTRNEPYEQYV. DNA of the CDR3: TGTGCCAGCAGGGGGACAAGGAACGAGCCCTACGAGCAGTACGTC.

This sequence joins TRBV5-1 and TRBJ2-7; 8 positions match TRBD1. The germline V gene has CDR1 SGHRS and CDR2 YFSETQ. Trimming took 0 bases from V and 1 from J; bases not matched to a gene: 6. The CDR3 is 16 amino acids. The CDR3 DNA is TGCGCCAGCAGCTTGGGGCCCGGGGACAGGTCCTACGAGCAGTACGTC. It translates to CASSLGPGDRSYEQYV.

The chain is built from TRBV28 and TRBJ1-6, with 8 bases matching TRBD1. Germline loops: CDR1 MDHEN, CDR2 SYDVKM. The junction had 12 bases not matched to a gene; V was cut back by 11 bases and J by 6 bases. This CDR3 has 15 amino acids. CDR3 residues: CAALPGGTGNSPLHF. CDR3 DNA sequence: TGTGCCGCACTACCTGGGGGGACAGGTAATTCACCCCTCCACTTT.

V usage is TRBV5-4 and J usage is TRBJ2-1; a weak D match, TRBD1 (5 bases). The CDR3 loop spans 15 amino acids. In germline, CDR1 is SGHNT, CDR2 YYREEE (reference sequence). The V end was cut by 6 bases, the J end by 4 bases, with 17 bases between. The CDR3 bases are TGTGCCAGCACCAAGAACCAGGGAAGGTACAATGAGCAGTTCTTC. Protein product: CASTKNQGRYNEQFF.

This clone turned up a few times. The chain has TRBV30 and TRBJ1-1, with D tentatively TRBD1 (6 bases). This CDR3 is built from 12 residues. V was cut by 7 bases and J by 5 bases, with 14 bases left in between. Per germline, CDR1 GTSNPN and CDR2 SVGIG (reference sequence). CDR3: CASSGGQTEAFF. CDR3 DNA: TGTGCCTCCTCGGGGGGGCAAACTGAAGCTTTCTTT. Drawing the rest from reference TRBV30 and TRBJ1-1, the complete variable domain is SQTIHQWPATLVQPVGSPLSLECTVEGTSNPNLYWYRQAAGRGLQLLFYSVGIGQISSEVPQNLSASRPQDRQFILSSKKLLLSDSGFYLCASSGGQTEAFFGQGTRLTVV.

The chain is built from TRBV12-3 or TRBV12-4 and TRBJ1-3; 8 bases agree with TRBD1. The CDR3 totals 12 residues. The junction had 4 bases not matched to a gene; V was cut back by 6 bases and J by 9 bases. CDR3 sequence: CASSSGTGTIYF. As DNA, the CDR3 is TGTGCCAGCAGCTCAGGGACAGGCACCATATATTTT.

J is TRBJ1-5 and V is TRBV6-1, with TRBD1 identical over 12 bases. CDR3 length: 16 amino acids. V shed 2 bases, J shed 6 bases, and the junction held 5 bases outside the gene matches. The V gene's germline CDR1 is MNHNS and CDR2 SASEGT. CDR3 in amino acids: CASSERGQGARQPQHF. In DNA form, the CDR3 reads TGTGCCAGCAGTGAAAGGGGACAGGGGGCTCGTCAGCCCCAGCATTTT.